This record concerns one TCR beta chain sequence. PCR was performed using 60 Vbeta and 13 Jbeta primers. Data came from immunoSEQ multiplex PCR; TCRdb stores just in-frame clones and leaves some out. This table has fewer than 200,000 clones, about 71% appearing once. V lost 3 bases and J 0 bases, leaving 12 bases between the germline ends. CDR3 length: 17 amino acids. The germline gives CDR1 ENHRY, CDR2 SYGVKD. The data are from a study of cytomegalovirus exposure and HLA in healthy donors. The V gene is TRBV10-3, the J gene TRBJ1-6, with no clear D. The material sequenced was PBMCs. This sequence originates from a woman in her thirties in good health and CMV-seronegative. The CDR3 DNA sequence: TGTGCCATCAGTGATCCTAACTCGAGCTCCTATAATTCACCCCTCCACTTT. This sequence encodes CAISDPNSSSYNSPLHF.